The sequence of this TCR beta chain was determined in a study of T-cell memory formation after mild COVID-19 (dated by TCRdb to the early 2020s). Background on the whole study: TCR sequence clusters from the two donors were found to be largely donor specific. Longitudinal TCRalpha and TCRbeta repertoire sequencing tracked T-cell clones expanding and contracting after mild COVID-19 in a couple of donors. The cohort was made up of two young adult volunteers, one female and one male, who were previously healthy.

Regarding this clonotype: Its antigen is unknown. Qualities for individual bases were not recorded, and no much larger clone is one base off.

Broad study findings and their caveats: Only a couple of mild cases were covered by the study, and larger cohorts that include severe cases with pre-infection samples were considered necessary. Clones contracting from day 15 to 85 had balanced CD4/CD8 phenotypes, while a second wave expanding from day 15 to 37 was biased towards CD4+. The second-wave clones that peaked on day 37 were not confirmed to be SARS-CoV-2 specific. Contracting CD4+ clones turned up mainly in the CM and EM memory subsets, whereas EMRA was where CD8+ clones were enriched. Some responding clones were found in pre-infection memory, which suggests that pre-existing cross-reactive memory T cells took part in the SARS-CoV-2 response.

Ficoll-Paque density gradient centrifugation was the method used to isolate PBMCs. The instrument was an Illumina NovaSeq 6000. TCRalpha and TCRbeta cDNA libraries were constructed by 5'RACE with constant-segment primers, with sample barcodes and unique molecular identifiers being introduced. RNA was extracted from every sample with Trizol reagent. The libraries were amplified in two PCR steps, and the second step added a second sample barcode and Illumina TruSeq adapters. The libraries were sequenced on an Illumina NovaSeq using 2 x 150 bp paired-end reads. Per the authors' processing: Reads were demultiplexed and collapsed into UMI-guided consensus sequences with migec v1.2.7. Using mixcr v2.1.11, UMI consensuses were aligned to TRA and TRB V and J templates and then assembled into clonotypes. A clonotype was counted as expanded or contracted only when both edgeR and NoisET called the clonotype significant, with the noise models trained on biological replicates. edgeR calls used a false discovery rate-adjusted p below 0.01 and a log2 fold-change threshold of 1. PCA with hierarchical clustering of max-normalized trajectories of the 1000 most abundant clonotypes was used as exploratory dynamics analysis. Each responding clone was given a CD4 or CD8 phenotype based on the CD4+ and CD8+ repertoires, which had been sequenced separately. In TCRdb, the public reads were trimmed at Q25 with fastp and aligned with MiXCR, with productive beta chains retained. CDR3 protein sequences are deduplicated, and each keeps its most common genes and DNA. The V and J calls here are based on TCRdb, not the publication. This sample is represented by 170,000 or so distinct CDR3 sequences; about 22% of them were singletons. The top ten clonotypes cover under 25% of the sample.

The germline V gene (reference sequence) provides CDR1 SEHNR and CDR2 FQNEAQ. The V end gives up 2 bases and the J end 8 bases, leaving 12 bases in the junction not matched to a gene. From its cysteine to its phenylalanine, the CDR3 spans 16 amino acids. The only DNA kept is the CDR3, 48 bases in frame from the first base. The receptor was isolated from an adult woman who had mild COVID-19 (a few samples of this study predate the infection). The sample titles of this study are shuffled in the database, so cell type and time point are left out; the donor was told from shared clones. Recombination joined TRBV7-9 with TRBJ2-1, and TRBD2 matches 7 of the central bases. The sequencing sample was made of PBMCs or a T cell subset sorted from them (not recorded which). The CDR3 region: CASSLRRAGRIDEQFF. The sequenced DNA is TGTGCCAGCAGCTTACGTCGAGCGGGACGAATCGATGAGCAGTTCTTC. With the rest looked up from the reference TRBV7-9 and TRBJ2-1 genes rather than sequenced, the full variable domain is DTGVSQNPRHKITKRGQNVTFRCDPISEHNRLYWYRQTLGQGPEFLTYFQNEAQLEKSRLLSDRFSAERPKGSFSTLEIQRTEQGDSAMYLCASSLRRAGRIDEQFFGPGTRLTVL.